The 7 T cell receptor beta chains listed next were all sequenced from one sample in a study of identical twins' blood T cells. From the 5' RACE reads, TCRdb called clonotypes with MiXCR, one entry per CDR3 protein. The sample shows roughly 340,000 distinct CDR3 sequences, around 30% of them seen only once. The specimen sequenced was PBMCs. These receptor sequences come from a woman aged 18 to 55 in good health.

This chain uses TRBV6-5 with TRBJ1-2; D call uncertain. The CDR3 consists of 13 residues. The germline V gene has CDR1 MNHEY and CDR2 SVGAGI. Trimming removed 10 bases from V and 4 bases from J, with 16 bases in between. In DNA, the CDR3 is TGTGCCACCTGTTACCTAGGAGGCTATGGCTACACCTTC. It yields the protein CATCYLGGYGYTF.

This clonotype has a count of ten or more. V is TRBV27 and J is TRBJ2-3; maybe TRBD2 (6 bases). Trimming removed 6 bases from V and 2 bases from J, with 18 bases in between. Germline loops: CDR1 MNHEY, CDR2 SMNVEV (reference sequence). This CDR3 region has 16 residues. CDR3 nucleotides: TGTGCCAGCAGCCGGCCCGGGGGTACTCCCACAGATACGCAGTATTTT. This sequence encodes CASSRPGGTPTDTQYF.

This clonotype was observed a few times. The gene calls are TRBV19 and TRBJ1-1; the match to TRBD1 covers 9 bases. V trimming: 3 bases; J trimming: 4 bases; junction bases outside the gene matches: 6. Germline CDR1 LNHDA, CDR2 SQIVND (reference sequence). The CDR3 contains 15 residues. The CDR3 region has the DNA TGTGCCAGTAGTATTGTGGGACAGGGAGGCACTGAAGCTTTCTTT. This sequence encodes CASSIVGQGGTEAFF.

This clonotype was found many times. The rearrangement joins TRBV27 to TRBJ1-3; no clear D gene. V lost 4 bases and J lost 0, with 16 bases in between. In germline, CDR1 is MNHEY, CDR2 SMNVEV (reference sequence). CDR3 length: 17 residues. Written as DNA, the CDR3 is TGTGCCAGCAGTTCTGGACGGGGTAAAAACTCTGGAAACACCATATATTTT. Residues: CASSSGRGKNSGNTIYF.

The table lists this clonotype with a few counts. The chain has TRBV20-1 and TRBJ1-1; D ambiguous. V lost 5 bases and J lost 6, with 10 bases in between. Germline-derived CDR1 and CDR2 are DFQATT and SNEGSKA (reference sequence). The CDR3 is 11 amino acids. The CDR3: CSAVALSEAFF. The CDR3 DNA reads TGCAGTGCTGTAGCCCTCTCTGAAGCTTTCTTT.

This clonotype was detected a few times. This chain joins TRBV20-1 and TRBJ2-3; D might be TRBD2 (5 bases). The CDR3 contains 15 residues. The V gene's germline CDR1 is DFQATT and CDR2 SNEGSKA (reference sequence). Trimming pared 1 base from V and 2 bases from J, leaving 13 bases between. The DNA of the CDR3 is TGCAGTGCTAGAGCCCCTCAGCGGAACACAGATACGCAGTATTTT. Translation: CSARAPQRNTDTQYF.

This clonotype was observed a handful of times. J is TRBJ2-1 and V is TRBV19, with a tentative D call TRBD1 (5 bases). Germline V gene data show CDR1 as LNHDA and CDR2 as SQIVND (reference sequence). Trimming stripped 4 bases from V and 0 bases from J, with 16 bases between. CDR3 length: 17 amino acids. The CDR3 is CASSSKGVLLSYNEQFF. The CDR3 coding sequence is TGTGCCAGTAGTAGCAAAGGGGTCCTCCTCTCCTACAATGAGCAGTTCTTC.